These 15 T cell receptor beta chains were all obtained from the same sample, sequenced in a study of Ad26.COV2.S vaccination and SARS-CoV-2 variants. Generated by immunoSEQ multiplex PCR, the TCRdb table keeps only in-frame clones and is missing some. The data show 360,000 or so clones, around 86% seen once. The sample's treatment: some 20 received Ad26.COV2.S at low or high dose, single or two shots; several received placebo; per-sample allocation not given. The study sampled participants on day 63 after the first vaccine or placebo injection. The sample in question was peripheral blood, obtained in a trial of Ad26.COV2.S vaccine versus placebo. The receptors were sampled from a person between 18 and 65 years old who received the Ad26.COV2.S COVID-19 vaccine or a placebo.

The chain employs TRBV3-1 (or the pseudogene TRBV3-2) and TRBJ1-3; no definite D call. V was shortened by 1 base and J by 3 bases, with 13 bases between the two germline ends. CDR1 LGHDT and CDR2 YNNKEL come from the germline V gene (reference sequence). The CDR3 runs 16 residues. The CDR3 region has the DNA TGTGCCAGCAGCCAAGTATCAGGAGTTTTTGGAAACACCATATATTTT. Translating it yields CASSQVSGVFGNTIYF.

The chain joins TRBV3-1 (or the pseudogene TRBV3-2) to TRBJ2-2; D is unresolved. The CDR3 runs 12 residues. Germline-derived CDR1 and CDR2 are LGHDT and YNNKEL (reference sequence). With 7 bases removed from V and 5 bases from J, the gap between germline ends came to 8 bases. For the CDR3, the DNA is TGTGCCAGCACTACGCATACCGGGGAGCTGTTTTTT. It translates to CASTTHTGELFF.

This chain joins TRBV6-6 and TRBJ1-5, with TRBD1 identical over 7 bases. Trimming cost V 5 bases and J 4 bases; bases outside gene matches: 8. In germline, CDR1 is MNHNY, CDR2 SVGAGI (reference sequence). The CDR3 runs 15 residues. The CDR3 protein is CASSPPGQRNQPQHF. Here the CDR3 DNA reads TGTGCCAGCAGTCCCCCGGGACAGAGAAATCAGCCCCAGCATTTT.

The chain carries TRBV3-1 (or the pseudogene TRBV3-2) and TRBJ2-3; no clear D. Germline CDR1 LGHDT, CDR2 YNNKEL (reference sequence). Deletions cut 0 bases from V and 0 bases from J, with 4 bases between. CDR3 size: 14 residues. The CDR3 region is CASSQDHSTDTQYF. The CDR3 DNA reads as TGTGCCAGCAGCCAAGACCATAGCACAGATACGCAGTATTTT.

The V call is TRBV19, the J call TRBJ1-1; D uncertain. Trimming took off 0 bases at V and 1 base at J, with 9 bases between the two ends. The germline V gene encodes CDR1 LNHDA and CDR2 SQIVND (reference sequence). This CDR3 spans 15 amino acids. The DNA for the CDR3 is TGTGCCAGTAGTATAGATCCGACGGGGAACACTGAAGCTTTCTTT. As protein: CASSIDPTGNTEAFF. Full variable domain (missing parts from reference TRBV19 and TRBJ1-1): DGGITQSPKYLFRKEGQNVTLSCEQNLNHDAMYWYRQDPGQGLRLIYYSQIVNDFQKGDIAEGYSVSREKKESFPLTVTSAQKNPTAFYLCASSIDPTGNTEAFFGQGTRLTVV.

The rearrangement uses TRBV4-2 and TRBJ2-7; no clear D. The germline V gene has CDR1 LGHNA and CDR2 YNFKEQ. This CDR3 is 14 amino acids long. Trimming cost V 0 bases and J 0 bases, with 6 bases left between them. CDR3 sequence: CASSQDTRSYEQYF. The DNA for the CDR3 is TGTGCCAGCAGCCAAGATACCCGCTCCTACGAGCAGTACTTC.

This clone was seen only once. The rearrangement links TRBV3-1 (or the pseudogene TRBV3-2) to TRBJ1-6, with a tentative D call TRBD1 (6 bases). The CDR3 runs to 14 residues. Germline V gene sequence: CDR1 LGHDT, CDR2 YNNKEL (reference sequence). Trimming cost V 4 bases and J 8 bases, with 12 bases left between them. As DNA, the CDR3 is TGTGCCAGCAGCCTCGGACAGAAGGATTCACCCCTCCACTTT. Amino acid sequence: CASSLGQKDSPLHF.

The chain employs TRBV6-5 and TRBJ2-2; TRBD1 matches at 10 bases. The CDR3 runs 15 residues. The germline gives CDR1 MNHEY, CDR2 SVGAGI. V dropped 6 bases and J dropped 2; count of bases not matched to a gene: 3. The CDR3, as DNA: TGTGCCAGCAGCCCGACAGGGGGCAACACCGGGGAGCTGTTTTTT. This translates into CASSPTGGNTGELFF.

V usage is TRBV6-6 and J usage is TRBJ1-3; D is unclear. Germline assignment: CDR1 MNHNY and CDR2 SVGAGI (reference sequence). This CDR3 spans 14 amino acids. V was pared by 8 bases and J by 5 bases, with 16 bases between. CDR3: CASWPGHNRNTIYF. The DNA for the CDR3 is TGTGCCAGCTGGCCGGGCCACAACCGAAACACCATATATTTT.

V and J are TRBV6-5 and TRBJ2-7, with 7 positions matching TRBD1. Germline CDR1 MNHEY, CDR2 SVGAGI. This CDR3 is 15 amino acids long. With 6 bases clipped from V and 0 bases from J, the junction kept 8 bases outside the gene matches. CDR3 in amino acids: CASRATGMGSYEQYF. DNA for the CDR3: TGTGCCAGCAGGGCGACAGGGATGGGCTCCTACGAGCAGTACTTC.

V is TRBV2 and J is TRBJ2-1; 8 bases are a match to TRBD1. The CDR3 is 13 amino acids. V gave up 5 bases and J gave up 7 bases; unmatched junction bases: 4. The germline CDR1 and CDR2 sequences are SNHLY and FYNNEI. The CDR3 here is CASSWTGRNEQFF. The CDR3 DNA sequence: TGTGCCAGCAGTTGGACAGGGCGAAATGAGCAGTTCTTC.

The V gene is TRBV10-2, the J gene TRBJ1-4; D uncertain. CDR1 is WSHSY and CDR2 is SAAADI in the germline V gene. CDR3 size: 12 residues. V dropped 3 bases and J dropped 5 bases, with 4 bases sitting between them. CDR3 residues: CASSEVNEKLFF. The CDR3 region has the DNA TGCGCCAGCAGTGAAGTGAATGAAAAACTGTTTTTT.

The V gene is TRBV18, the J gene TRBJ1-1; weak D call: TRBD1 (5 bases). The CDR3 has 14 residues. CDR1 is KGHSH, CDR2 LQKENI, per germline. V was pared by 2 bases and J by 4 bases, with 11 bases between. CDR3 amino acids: CASSPITGPTEAFF. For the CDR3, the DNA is TGTGCCAGCTCACCAATTACAGGCCCCACTGAAGCTTTCTTT.

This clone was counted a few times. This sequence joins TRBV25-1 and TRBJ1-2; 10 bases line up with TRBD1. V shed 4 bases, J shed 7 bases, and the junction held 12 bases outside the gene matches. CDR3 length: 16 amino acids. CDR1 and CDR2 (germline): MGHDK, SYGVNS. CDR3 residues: CASSGSGTGVVRGYTF. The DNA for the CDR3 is TGTGCCAGCAGTGGGTCCGGGACAGGGGTCGTACGTGGCTACACCTTC.

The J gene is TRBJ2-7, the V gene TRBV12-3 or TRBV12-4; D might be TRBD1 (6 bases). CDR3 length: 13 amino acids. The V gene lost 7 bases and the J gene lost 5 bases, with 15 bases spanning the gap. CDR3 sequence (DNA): TGTGCCAGCACTGCCCGACAGGTGCACGAGCAGTACTTC. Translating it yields CASTARQVHEQYF.